This T cell receptor beta chain stems from a study of blood T cell repertoires in COVID-19. This CDR3 spans 14 amino acids. Trimming cost V 5 bases and J 4 bases; bases outside gene matches: 7. Germline V lookup: CDR1 LNHDA, CDR2 SQIVND (reference sequence). The table came from immunoSEQ multiplex PCR; TCRdb's copy has only in-frame clones and leaves some out. The table records 200,000 to 250,000 clones, under 90% of them present only once. Sequencing was done on a sample of PBMCs or T cells enriched from blood (not recorded which). The chain carries TRBV19 and TRBJ2-7, with 8 bases matching TRBD1. This sequence was found in a man aged 60 to 75 who had recovered from COVID-19. As DNA, the CDR3 is TGTGCCAGTAGTCTAACAGGGGGAACTTACGAGCAGTACTTC. Its protein product is CASSLTGGTYEQYF.